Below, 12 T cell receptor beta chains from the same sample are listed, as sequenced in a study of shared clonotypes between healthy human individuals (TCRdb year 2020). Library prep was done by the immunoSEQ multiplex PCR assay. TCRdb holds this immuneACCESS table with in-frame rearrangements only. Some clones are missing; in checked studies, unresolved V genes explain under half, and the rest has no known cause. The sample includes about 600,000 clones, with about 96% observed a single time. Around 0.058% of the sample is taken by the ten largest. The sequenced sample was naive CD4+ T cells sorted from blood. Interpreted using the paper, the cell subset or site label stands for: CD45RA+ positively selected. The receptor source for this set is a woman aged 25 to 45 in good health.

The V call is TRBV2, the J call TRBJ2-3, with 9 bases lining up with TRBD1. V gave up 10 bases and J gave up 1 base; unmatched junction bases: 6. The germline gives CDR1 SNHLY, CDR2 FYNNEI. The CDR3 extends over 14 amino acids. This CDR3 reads CAKRQGGGTDTQYF. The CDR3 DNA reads TGTGCCAAAAGACAGGGGGGCGGCACAGATACGCAGTATTTT.

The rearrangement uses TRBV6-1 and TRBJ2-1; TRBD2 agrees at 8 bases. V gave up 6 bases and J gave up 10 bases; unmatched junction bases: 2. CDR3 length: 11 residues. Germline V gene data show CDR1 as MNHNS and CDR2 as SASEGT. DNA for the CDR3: TGTGCCAGCAGAGCGGGAGTGGAGCAGTTCTTC. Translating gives CASRAGVEQFF.

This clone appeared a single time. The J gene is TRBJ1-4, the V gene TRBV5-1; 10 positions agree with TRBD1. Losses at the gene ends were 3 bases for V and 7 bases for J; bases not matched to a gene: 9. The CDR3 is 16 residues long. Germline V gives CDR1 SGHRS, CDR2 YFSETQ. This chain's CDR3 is CASSSARQGAPEKLFF. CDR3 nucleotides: TGCGCCAGCAGCTCCGCTCGACAGGGGGCTCCTGAAAAACTGTTTTTT.

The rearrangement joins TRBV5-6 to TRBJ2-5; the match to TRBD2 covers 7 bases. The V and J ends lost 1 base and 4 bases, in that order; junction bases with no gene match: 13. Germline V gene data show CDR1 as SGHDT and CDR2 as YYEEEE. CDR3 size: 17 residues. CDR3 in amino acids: CASSLKGWASGLETQYF. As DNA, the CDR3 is TGTGCCAGCAGCTTGAAGGGGTGGGCTAGCGGTTTAGAGACCCAGTACTTC.

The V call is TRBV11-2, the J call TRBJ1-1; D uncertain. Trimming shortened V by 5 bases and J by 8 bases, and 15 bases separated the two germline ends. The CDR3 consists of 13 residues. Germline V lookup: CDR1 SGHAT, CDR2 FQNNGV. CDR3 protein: CASSPYQVLEAFF. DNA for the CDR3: TGTGCCAGCAGCCCGTACCAGGTCTTGGAAGCTTTCTTT.

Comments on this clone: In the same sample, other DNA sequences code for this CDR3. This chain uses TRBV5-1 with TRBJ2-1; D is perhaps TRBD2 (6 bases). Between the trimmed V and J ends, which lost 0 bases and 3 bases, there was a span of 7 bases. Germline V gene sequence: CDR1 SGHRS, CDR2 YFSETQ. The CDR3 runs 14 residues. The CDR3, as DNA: TGCGCCAGCAGCTTGGAGGGAGGCTACAATGAGCAGTTCTTC. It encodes CASSLEGGYNEQFF.

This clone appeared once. For the CDR3, the DNA is TGCAGCGTCCGGGACAGCTCCTACGAGCAGTACTTC. Protein sequence: CSVRDSSYEQYF. The V and J genes are TRBV29-1 and TRBJ2-7; 7 positions match TRBD1. CDR3 length equals 12 residues. Germline V gives CDR1 SQVTM, CDR2 ANQGSEA. The trim removed 6 bases at V and 0 bases at J, leaving 2 bases unmatched.

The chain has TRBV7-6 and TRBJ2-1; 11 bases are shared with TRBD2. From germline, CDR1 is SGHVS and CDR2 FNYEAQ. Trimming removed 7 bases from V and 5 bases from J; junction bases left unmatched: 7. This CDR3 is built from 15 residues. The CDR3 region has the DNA TGTGCCAGCACCTTCGGGACTAGCGGAAACAATGAGCAGTTCTTC. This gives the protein CASTFGTSGNNEQFF.

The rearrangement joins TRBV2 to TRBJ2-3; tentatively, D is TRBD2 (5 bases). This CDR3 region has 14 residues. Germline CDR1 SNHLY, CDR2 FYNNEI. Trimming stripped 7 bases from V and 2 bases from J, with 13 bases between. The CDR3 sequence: CASNNQRNTDTQYF. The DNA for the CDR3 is TGTGCCAGCAACAACCAGCGGAACACAGATACGCAGTATTTT.

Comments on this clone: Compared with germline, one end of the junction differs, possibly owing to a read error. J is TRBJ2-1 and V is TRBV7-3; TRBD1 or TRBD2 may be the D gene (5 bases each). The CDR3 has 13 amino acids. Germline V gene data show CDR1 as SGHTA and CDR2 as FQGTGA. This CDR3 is CASSLRSGTTTLF. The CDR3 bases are TGTGCCAGCAGCTTAAGGTCCGGGACCACCACCCTCTTC.

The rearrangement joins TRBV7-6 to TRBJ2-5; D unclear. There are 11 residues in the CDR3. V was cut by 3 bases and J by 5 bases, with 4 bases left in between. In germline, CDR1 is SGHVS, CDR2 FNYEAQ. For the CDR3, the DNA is TGTGCCAGCAGCTTGCACGAGACCCAGTACTTC. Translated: CASSLHETQYF.

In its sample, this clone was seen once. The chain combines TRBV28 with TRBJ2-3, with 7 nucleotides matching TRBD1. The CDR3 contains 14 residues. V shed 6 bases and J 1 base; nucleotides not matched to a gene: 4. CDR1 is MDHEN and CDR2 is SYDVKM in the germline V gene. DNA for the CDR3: TGTGCCAGCAGCCTAGGGACAGGCACAGATACGCAGTATTTT. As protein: CASSLGTGTDTQYF.